A selection of T cell receptor beta chains follows, all from one sample in a study of blood T cells in healthy people across ages. TCRdb processed the 5' RACE reads anew with MiXCR; each CDR3 protein has one entry. Of some 640,000 distinct CDR3 sequences in the sample, roughly 31% were seen once. The specimen was blood. The source of these receptors is a woman aged 80 or over in good health. CDR3s leave out the opening cysteine and the closing phenylalanine or tryptophan. Fields, in order: J gene, D gene, V gene, CDR3 protein. D genes are given only for firm matches.

J: TRBJ1-5; D: -; V: TRBV5-1; CDR3: ASSLGPSNQPQH
J: TRBJ2-7; D: -; V: TRBV12-3/TRBV12-4; CDR3: ASSLSSRTYEQY
J: TRBJ1-3; D: -; V: TRBV6-5; CDR3: ASSYSGGTIY
J: TRBJ1-1; D: TRBD1; V: TRBV6-2/TRBV6-3; CDR3: ASSYAAGQGTNTEAF
J: TRBJ1-1; D: -; V: TRBV12-3/TRBV12-4; CDR3: ASSANSPTDGTEAF
J: TRBJ2-1; D: -; V: TRBV7-2; CDR3: ASSFYTRGNEQF
J: TRBJ2-5; D: -; V: TRBV7-3; CDR3: ASSLMGTQETQY
J: TRBJ2-3; D: -; V: TRBV7-2; CDR3: ASSSTRATDTQY
J: TRBJ1-2; D: -; V: TRBV5-5; CDR3: ASSPDLRPYGYT
J: TRBJ1-3; D: -; V: TRBV20-1; CDR3: SASANAGRHSGNTIY